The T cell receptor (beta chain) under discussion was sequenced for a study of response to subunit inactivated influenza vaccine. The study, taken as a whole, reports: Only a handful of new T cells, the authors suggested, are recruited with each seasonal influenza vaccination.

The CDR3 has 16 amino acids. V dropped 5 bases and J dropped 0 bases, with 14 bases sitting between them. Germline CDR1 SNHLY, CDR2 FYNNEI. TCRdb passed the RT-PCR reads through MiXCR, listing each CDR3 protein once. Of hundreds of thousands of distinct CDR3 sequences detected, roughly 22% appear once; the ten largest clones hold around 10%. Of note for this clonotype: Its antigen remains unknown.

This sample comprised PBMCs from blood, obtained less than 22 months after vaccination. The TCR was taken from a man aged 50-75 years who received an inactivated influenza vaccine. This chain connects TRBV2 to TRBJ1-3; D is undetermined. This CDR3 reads CASSSDEAYSGNTIYF. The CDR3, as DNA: TGTGCCAGCAGTTCGGACGAGGCCTACTCTGGAAACACCATATATTTT.